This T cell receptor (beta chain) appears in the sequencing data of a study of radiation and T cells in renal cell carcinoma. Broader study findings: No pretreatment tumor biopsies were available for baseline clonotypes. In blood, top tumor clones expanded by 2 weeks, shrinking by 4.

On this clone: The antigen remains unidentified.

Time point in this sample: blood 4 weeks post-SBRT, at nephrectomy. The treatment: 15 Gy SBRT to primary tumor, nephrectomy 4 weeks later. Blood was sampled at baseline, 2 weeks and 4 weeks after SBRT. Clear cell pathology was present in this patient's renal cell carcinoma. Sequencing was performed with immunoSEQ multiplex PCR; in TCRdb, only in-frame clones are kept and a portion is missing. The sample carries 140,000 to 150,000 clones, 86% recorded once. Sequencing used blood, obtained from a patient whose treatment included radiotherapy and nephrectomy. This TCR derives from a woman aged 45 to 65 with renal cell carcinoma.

CDR3 amino acids: CASSQSTGVNTEAFF. CDR3 DNA: TGTGCCAGCAGTCAGTCGACAGGGGTGAACACTGAAGCTTTCTTT. The chain recombines TRBV27 with TRBJ1-1, with 8 bases aligning to TRBD1. The V gene end was trimmed by 5 bases and the J gene end by 0 bases; junction bases not matched to a gene: 5. The CDR3 is 15 amino acids. Germline CDR1 is MNHEY and CDR2 is SMNVEV (reference sequence).